What follows are 4 T cell receptor beta chains derived from one specimen sequenced in a study of T cell repertoires in cytomegalovirus infection. What these receptors recognize is not known. TCRdb called the reads again in MiXCR, with one record for every CDR3 protein. The top ten hold 13% of the sample, which has hundreds of thousands of distinct CDR3 sequences, 31% seen once. Sequencing was performed on cultured CD8+ T cells from PBMCs, taken from culture after CMV antigen stimulation. These receptors all stem from a human donor in good health (CMV status not recorded). Some clones in this sample may be carry-over from other donors' samples.

In this sample, this clonotype turned up a few times. The rearrangement links TRBV19 to TRBJ2-2; TRBD1 might be the D (7 bases). Trimming cost V 7 bases and J 5 bases, with 17 bases left between them. This CDR3 comprises 15 residues. From germline, CDR1 is LNHDA and CDR2 SQIVND (reference sequence). The CDR3: CASTQGGAWTGELFF. The CDR3 coding sequence is TGTGCCAGTACGCAGGGGGGCGCTTGGACCGGGGAGCTGTTTTTT.

Only a few counts were recorded for this clonotype. A much larger clonotype is one base distant, so this may be a read error. V and J are TRBV7-2 and TRBJ1-2; D gene uncertain. The CDR3 length is 15 residues. Per germline, CDR1 SGHTA and CDR2 FQGNSA. V shed 1 base and J shed 4 bases, with 13 bases lying between them. CDR3 sequence reads: CASSLVAGSTYGYTF. In DNA, the CDR3 is TGTGCCAGCAGCTTAGTGGCGGGGTCCACCTATGGCTACACCTTC.

This sequence joins TRBV10-3 and TRBJ2-7; D remains unclear. V lost 6 bases to trimming and J lost 0 bases, with 12 bases between them. The CDR3 covers 14 residues. The V gene's germline CDR1 is ENHRY and CDR2 SYGVKD. The CDR3: CAIRPDWSSYEQYF. CDR3 DNA: TGTGCCATCAGGCCGGATTGGAGCTCCTACGAGCAGTACTTC.

This clonotype was picked up a small number of times. The rearrangement links TRBV19 to TRBJ2-1; D ambiguous. With 2 bases removed from V and 2 bases from J, the gap between germline ends came to 7 bases. The V gene's germline CDR1 is LNHDA and CDR2 SQIVND (reference sequence). This CDR3 is built from 14 residues. CDR3 sequence (DNA): TGTGCCAGTAGTATAACAGAGGCCTACAATGAGCAGTTCTTC. It translates to CASSITEAYNEQFF.